The rows below give T cell receptor beta chains drawn from one sample of a study of molecular identifiers for immune sequencing clone quantification. TCRdb processed the PCR reads anew with MiXCR; each CDR3 protein has one entry. The table shows tens of thousands of distinct CDR3 sequences, with approximately 22% occurring only once. Sequenced sample: naive CD8+ T cells from blood, with Jurkat cell RNA spiked in. The origin of the receptors is a human donor in good health. Some libraries in this study had Jurkat cell RNA spiked in. Each CDR3 is given with its conserved first and last residue. The D gene is left open where the match is weak. A clone size is listed for some rows: how often the clone was seen (once, few, many), or a class if it is expanded.

V	size	J	D	CDR3	DNA
TRBV9	many	TRBJ2-7	NA	CASSVSSSSYEQYF	TGTGCCAGCAGCGTCTCTAGCTCCTCCTACGAGCAGTACTTC
TRBV5-4	few	TRBJ2-7	NA	CASTGMGNEQYF	TGTGCCAGCACAGGAATGGGGAACGAGCAGTACTTC
TRBV27	many	TRBJ2-7	NA	CASSLGGSVYEQYF	TGTGCCAGCAGTTTAGGGGGGTCTGTCTACGAGCAGTACTTC
TRBV20-1	NA	TRBJ2-1	NA	CSARDRAGNEQFF	TGCAGTGCTAGGGACAGAGCCGGGAATGAGCAGTTCTTC
TRBV4-1	NA	TRBJ2-7	NA	CASSQDSTGDEQYF	TGCGCCAGCAGCCAAGATTCTACGGGCGACGAGCAGTACTTC
TRBV12-3/TRBV12-4	many	TRBJ2-7	NA	CASSFVPYEQYF	TGTGCCAGCAGTTTCGTCCCCTACGAGCAGTACTTC
TRBV12-3/TRBV12-4	many	TRBJ2-3	NA	CASTGTDTQYF	TGTGCCAGCACCGGCACAGATACGCAGTATTTT
TRBV7-2	many	TRBJ2-2	NA	CASSFSPVPTGELFF	TGTGCCAGCAGCTTTAGTCCCGTACCCACCGGGGAGCTGTTTTTT
TRBV20-1	many	TRBJ2-7	TRBD2	CSAIPSGFYEQYF	TGCAGTGCTATACCTAGCGGGTTCTACGAGCAGTACTTC
TRBV7-9	few	TRBJ2-7	NA	CASRPEDSTYEQYF	TGTGCCAGCAGGCCCGAGGACAGCACCTACGAGCAGTACTTC
TRBV7-9	many	TRBJ2-3	NA	CASLPGTDTQYF	TGTGCCAGCCTGCCAGGCACAGATACGCAGTATTTT
TRBV5-4	many	TRBJ2-7	NA	CASSFIGRAYEQYF	TGTGCCAGCAGCTTTATCGGCAGGGCCTACGAGCAGTACTTC
TRBV12-3/TRBV12-4	NA	TRBJ2-1	TRBD2	CASSLARGREEGNEQFF	TGTGCCAGCAGTTTAGCGAGAGGGCGGGAGGAGGGGAATGAGCAGTTCTTC
TRBV11-2	many	TRBJ2-7	TRBD1	CASSQGTGYEQYF	TGTGCCAGCAGCCAAGGGACAGGGTACGAGCAGTACTTC
TRBV28	many	TRBJ2-3	NA	CASSPIPFGGSTDTQYF	TGTGCCAGCAGTCCGATCCCCTTTGGCGGTAGCACAGATACGCAGTATTTT
TRBV11-2	many	TRBJ1-2	TRBD1	CASSLDPGQGTYGYTF	TGTGCCAGCAGCTTAGATCCCGGACAGGGGACCTATGGCTACACCTTC
TRBV6-2/TRBV6-3	many	TRBJ2-2	NA	CASSLTLGYTGELFF	TGTGCCAGCAGTTTAACTCTGGGATACACCGGGGAGCTGTTTTTT
TRBV5-1	NA	TRBJ2-7	NA	CASSSGIYEQYF	TGCGCCAGCAGCTCCGGGATCTACGAGCAGTACTTC
TRBV5-8	many	TRBJ1-1	NA	CASTPRGGYYMNTEAFF	TGTGCCAGCACCCCTCGCGGGGGGTACTATATGAACACTGAAGCTTTCTTT
TRBV12-3/TRBV12-4	many	TRBJ2-3	NA	CASRQTGTSTDTQYF	TGTGCCAGCAGACAGACCGGGACCAGCACAGATACGCAGTATTTT
TRBV7-6	many	TRBJ2-3	TRBD2	CASSQRLAGDTQYF	TGTGCCAGCAGCCAAAGACTAGCGGGGGATACGCAGTATTTT
TRBV5-6	NA	TRBJ2-7	TRBD1	CASSFGTDLYEQYF	TGTGCCAGCAGCTTCGGGACAGATCTCTACGAGCAGTACTTC
TRBV19	many	TRBJ1-2	NA	CASRPGPTSLTF	TGTGCCAGCAGACCAGGGCCAACCTCCCTCACCTTC
TRBV4-3	few	TRBJ2-7	NA	CASSQDRSGVSEQYF	TGCGCCAGCAGCCAAGATCGTTCAGGGGTTAGCGAGCAGTACTTC
TRBV10-3	many	TRBJ2-7	TRBD2	CAISETSARFSYEQYF	TGTGCCATCAGTGAAACTAGCGCCCGGTTCTCCTACGAGCAGTACTTC
TRBV5-4	many	TRBJ2-3	NA	CASSMGGGTQYF	TGTGCCAGCAGCATGGGGGGGGGCACGCAGTATTTT
TRBV6-1	NA	TRBJ2-7	NA	CASSEGGYHEQYF	TGTGCCAGCAGTGAAGGGGGATACCACGAGCAGTACTTC
TRBV12-3/TRBV12-4	many	TRBJ2-3	TRBD1	CASSTPGQGLYTQYF	TGTGCCAGCAGTACTCCGGGACAGGGGTTATATACGCAGTATTTT
TRBV20-1	NA	TRBJ1-1	TRBD1	CNAAGTGKLEAFF	TGCAATGCCGCCGGGACAGGCAAGCTTGAAGCTTTCTTT
TRBV11-2	NA	TRBJ2-5	NA	CASSLVGGRQETQYF	TGTGCCAGCAGCTTAGTGGGGGGGCGTCAAGAGACCCAGTACTTC
TRBV4-3	few	TRBJ1-2	NA	CASSQDSGPRDPYGYTF	TGCGCCAGCAGCCAAGATTCCGGACCGAGGGATCCCTATGGCTACACCTTC
TRBV5-6	many	TRBJ2-6	NA	CASSRDGSSGANVLTF	TGTGCCAGCAGCCGTGACGGGAGCTCTGGGGCCAACGTCCTGACTTTC
TRBV6-5	NA	TRBJ2-2	TRBD2	CASSHDAGGPSTGELFF	TGTGCCAGCAGTCACGACGCGGGGGGCCCGAGCACCGGGGAGCTGTTTTTT
TRBV13	NA	TRBJ2-1	NA	CASSPLGPPNNGQFF	TGTGCCAGCAGCCCCCTCGGTCCCCCAAACAATGGGCAGTTCTTC
TRBV6-2/TRBV6-3	many	TRBJ2-7	TRBD1	CASSPPDRMEYEQYF	TGTGCCAGCAGTCCGCCGGACAGGATGGAATACGAGCAGTACTTC
TRBV3-1	many	TRBJ2-1	NA	CASTGRGATSYNEQFF	TGTGCCAGCACCGGACGCGGCGCGACCTCCTACAATGAGCAGTTCTTC
TRBV29-1	few	TRBJ2-3	NA	CSVELVLADTQYF	TGCAGCGTTGAACTAGTCTTGGCAGATACGCAGTATTTT
TRBV29-1	many	TRBJ2-3	TRBD2	CSARGGAADTQYF	TGCAGCGCCCGCGGGGGGGCGGCAGATACGCAGTATTTT
TRBV28	many	TRBJ1-5	TRBD1	CASNPGQGAGQPQHF	TGTGCCAGCAACCCGGGACAGGGGGCCGGTCAGCCCCAGCATTTT
TRBV4-3	few	TRBJ1-3	NA	CASSQDAGSSGNTIYF	TGCGCCAGCAGCCAAGATGCCGGATCCTCTGGAAACACCATATATTTT
TRBV27	NA	TRBJ1-5	TRBD1	CASSILSGTGGSQPQHF	TGTGCCAGCAGTATCCTCTCCGGGACAGGGGGCAGTCAGCCCCAGCATTTT
TRBV4-1	NA	TRBJ2-1	NA	CASSQVSTPYNEQFF	TGCGCCAGCAGCCAAGTGTCCACACCCTACAATGAGCAGTTCTTC
TRBV29-1	NA	TRBJ1-2	TRBD1	CSTPGQGGGYAF	TGCAGCACTCCGGGACAGGGAGGGGGCTACGCCTTC
TRBV11-2	many	TRBJ2-7	NA	CASSLSSGYEQYF	TGTGCCAGCAGCTTATCGTCCGGCTACGAGCAGTACTTC
TRBV6-5	many	TRBJ1-3	TRBD1	CASKPDRVYDTIYF	TGTGCCAGCAAACCTGACAGGGTATACGACACCATATATTTT
TRBV6-2/TRBV6-3	many	TRBJ2-1	NA	CASSYTGEQFF	TGTGCCAGCAGTTACACGGGTGAGCAGTTCTTC
TRBV11-2	NA	TRBJ2-1	NA	CASSDEDREQFF	TGTGCCAGCAGCGATGAAGATCGGGAGCAGTTCTTC
TRBV4-3	many	TRBJ1-1	NA	CASSPYSETLNTEAFF	TGCGCCAGCAGCCCTTACTCCGAGACGTTGAACACTGAAGCTTTCTTT
TRBV28	NA	TRBJ1-5	NA	CASSPPGLNQPQHF	TGTGCCAGCAGTCCACCAGGGCTAAATCAGCCCCAGCATTTT
TRBV6-4	NA	TRBJ1-5	NA	CASSDLTWVGGGNQPQHF	TGTGCCAGCAGTGACTTGACCTGGGTAGGGGGAGGAAATCAGCCCCAGCATTTT
TRBV6-5	many	TRBJ1-5	NA	CASSVFSDQPQHF	TGTGCCAGCAGCGTGTTCTCAGATCAGCCCCAGCATTTT
TRBV7-2	many	TRBJ2-3	TRBD2	CASSLTSGPSTDTQYF	TGTGCCAGCAGCCTTACTAGCGGTCCGAGCACAGATACGCAGTATTTT
TRBV7-6	many	TRBJ2-3	TRBD2	CASSPPSGGPYTDTQYF	TGTGCCAGCAGCCCCCCTAGCGGGGGGCCCTACACAGATACGCAGTATTTT
TRBV12-3/TRBV12-4	NA	TRBJ1-1	NA	CASRDRLANTEAFF	TGTGCCAGCAGAGACAGGCTGGCGAACACTGAAGCTTTCTTT
TRBV7-3	NA	TRBJ2-5	TRBD2	CASSKGPWTETSGIETQYF	TGTGCCAGCAGCAAGGGGCCCTGGACGGAGACTAGCGGGATAGAGACCCAGTACTTC